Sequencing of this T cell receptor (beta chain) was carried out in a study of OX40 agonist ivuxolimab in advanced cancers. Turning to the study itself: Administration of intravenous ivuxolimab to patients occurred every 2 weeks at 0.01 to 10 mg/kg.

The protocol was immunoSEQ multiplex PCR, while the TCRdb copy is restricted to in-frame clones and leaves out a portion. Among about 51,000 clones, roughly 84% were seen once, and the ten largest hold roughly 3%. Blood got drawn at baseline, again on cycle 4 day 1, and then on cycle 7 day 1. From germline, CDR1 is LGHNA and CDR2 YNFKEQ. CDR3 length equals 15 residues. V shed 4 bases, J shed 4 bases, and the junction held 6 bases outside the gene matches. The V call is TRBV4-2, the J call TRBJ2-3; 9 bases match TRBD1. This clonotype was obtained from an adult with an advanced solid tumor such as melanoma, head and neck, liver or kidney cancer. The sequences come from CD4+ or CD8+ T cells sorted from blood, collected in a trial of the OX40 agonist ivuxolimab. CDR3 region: CASSRERTGADTQYF. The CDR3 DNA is TGTGCCAGCAGCCGGGAAAGGACAGGGGCAGATACGCAGTATTTT.